This record covers a single T cell receptor beta chain. Its antigen remains unknown. The ends were cut back, 5 bases at V and 5 bases at J, with 13 bases in the middle. Germline loops: CDR1 SNHLY, CDR2 FYNNEI. The CDR3 sequence is 14 residues long. The protocol attached unique molecular identifiers to individual cDNA molecules. TCRdb reprocessed the 5' RACE reads with MiXCR, giving one entry per CDR3 protein. The sample contains 55,000 to 65,000 distinct CDR3 sequences, around 12% of which appear only once. The sample is drawn from a study of early T cells in non-severe SARS-CoV-2 infection. Study-wide background: Sequencing used unsorted whole-blood bulk RNA, so chains lack pairing.

General observations from the study: Using VDJdb, the matching emphasized anti-spike CD8 responses while missing private and CD4 specificities.

The specimen was whole blood, collected at baseline. The chain carries TRBV2 and TRBJ1-5; D unresolved. This clonotype was obtained from an adult who was a healthcare worker with PCR-confirmed SARS-CoV-2 infection or an uninfected control (not recorded which). The DNA for the CDR3 is TGTGCCAGCAGTCAAACGGGAGGGTATCAGCCCCAGCATTTT. Residues: CASSQTGGYQPQHF.